These 26 T cell receptor beta chains share one sample of origin, sequenced in a study of human T cells and chemical hapten exposure. Time point in this sample: pre-sensitization, week 0. Treatment in this sample: therapeutic diphenylcyclopropenone sensitization with weekly scalp DPC. TCRdb fed the RACE reads into MiXCR, producing one record per CDR3 protein. Among some 400,000 distinct CDR3 sequences, approximately 5% were seen once, and the ten largest hold 2.5% to 3%. The sample here was whole blood, taken in connection with sensitization to the hapten diphenylcyclopropenone (DPC). These TCRs come from a woman aged 45 to 65 with alopecia areata. Some clones in this sample may be carry-over from other donors' samples.

The rearrangement links TRBV2 to TRBJ1-4, with a tentative D call TRBD1 (5 bases). The CDR3 totals 12 residues. Germline V gene sequence: CDR1 SNHLY, CDR2 FYNNEI. V lost 7 bases and J lost 8, with 11 bases in between. As DNA, the CDR3 is TGTGCCAGCACCAGGGATAAGGAAAAACTGTTTTTT. It is translated as CASTRDKEKLFF.

This clonotype was recorded many times. V and J are TRBV6-5 and TRBJ2-1; 7 bases line up with TRBD2. The length of the CDR3 is 15 residues. Trimming at V came to 7 bases and at J to 6 bases, leaving 12 bases not matched to a gene. The V gene's germline CDR1 is MNHEY and CDR2 SVGAGI. The CDR3 here is CASTRSGARFNEQFF. The CDR3 bases are TGTGCCAGCACCCGGAGCGGGGCACGATTCAATGAGCAGTTCTTC.

This clonotype was counted only a few times. The chain combines TRBV29-1 with TRBJ1-1; 7 nucleotides align to TRBD1. The germline V gene encodes CDR1 SQVTM and CDR2 ANQGSEA. The CDR3 totals 15 residues. V shed 4 bases and J 6 bases; nucleotides not matched to a gene: 14. The CDR3: CSVVFPPRGGPEAFF. The DNA for the CDR3 is TGCAGCGTTGTTTTCCCCCCCAGGGGGGGACCTGAAGCTTTCTTT. The full variable domain, completed using reference TRBV29-1 and TRBJ1-1, is SAVISQKPSRDICQRGTSLTIQCQVDSQVTMMFWYRQQPGQSLTLIATANQGSEATYESGFVIDKFPISRPNLTFSTLTVSNMSPEDSSIYLCSVVFPPRGGPEAFFGQGTRLTVV.

This clonotype was seen only a few times. The V gene is TRBV18, the J gene TRBJ1-2; 10 positions agree with TRBD1. The CDR3 sequence is 14 residues long. Per the germline V gene, CDR1 is KGHSH and CDR2 is LQKENI. Losses at the gene ends were 5 bases for V and 5 bases for J; bases not matched to a gene: 5. CDR3 sequence: CASSTTGGAYGYTF. The CDR3 DNA is TGTGCCAGCTCAACGACAGGGGGCGCGTATGGCTACACCTTC.

This clonotype was counted many times. The chain uses TRBV20-1 and TRBJ2-7, with D possibly being TRBD2 (5 bases). This CDR3 spans 13 amino acids. Germline CDR1 DFQATT, CDR2 SNEGSKA (reference sequence). With 4 bases removed from V and 8 bases from J, the gap between germline ends came to 18 bases. CDR3 DNA sequence: TGCAGTGCTACCCCGATGCCAGCGGAAAAGCAGTACTTC. This sequence encodes CSATPMPAEKQYF.

This chain uses TRBV18 with TRBJ1-1; D remains unclear. V lost 3 bases and J lost 4, with 12 bases in between. This CDR3 has 14 amino acids. Germline CDR1 reads KGHSH; CDR2 reads LQKENI. DNA for the CDR3: TGTGCCAGCTCACCCTCTTGGGGAGTCACTGAAGCTTTCTTT. Translating it yields CASSPSWGVTEAFF.

V gene TRBV12-3 or TRBV12-4 combines with J gene TRBJ1-4, with D unresolved. The length of the CDR3 is 10 residues. The V end was cut by 2 bases, the J end by 11 bases, with 3 bases between. The CDR3 reads CASSLPKLFF. CDR3 DNA sequence: TGTGCCAGCAGTTTACCGAAACTGTTTTTT.

About this clonotype: Being one base from a much bigger clone, this may be a read error. The chain carries TRBV18 and TRBJ1-4; D is undetermined. Looked up from germline, CDR1 is KGHSH and CDR2 is LQKENI. This CDR3 comprises 17 residues. CDR3 loop: CTSSPLGISGSNEKLFF. CDR3 DNA: TGTACCAGCTCACCACTCGGCATAAGTGGGTCTAATGAAAAACTGTTTTTT.

The genes are TRBV4-2 and TRBJ1-1; tentatively, D is TRBD1 (5 bases). The CDR3 spans 14 residues. V gave up 0 bases and J gave up 9 bases, with 14 bases separating them. Germline CDR1 reads LGHNA; CDR2 reads YNFKEQ. The CDR3 region has the DNA TGTGCCAGCAGCCAAGAGGGGAGAGGGGTTCAAGCTTTCTTT. Its translation is CASSQEGRGVQAFF.

The rearrangement uses TRBV28 and TRBJ2-2; no clear D. Germline V lookup: CDR1 MDHEN, CDR2 SYDVKM. CDR3 length: 13 residues. V lost 1 base to trimming and J lost 4 bases, with 4 bases between them. The CDR3 loop reads CASSLSATGELFF. The CDR3 nucleotides are TGTGCCAGCAGTTTATCGGCCACCGGGGAGCTGTTTTTT.

This clonotype turned up a few times. The chain is built from TRBV4-2 and TRBJ2-6; a weak D match, TRBD1 (5 bases). Germline V gene sequence: CDR1 LGHNA, CDR2 YNFKEQ. V was shortened by 0 bases and J by 0 bases, with 15 bases between the two germline ends. The length of the CDR3 is 19 residues. CDR3 bases: TGTGCCAGCAGCCAAGATCCGGTAGGGGCTAGCTCTGGGGCCAACGTCCTGACTTTC. This encodes CASSQDPVGASSGANVLTF.

This clonotype was seen a handful of times. This chain uses TRBV6-4 with TRBJ2-3; D is unresolved. Trimming took 2 bases from V and 0 from J, leaving 9 bases between them. Germline V gene lookup returns CDR1 MRHNA and CDR2 SNTAGT. This CDR3 region has 15 residues. This chain's CDR3 is CASSDTASSTDTQYF. Here the CDR3 DNA reads TGTGCCAGCAGTGACACAGCGAGTAGCACAGATACGCAGTATTTT.

This clonotype was picked up many times. The gene calls are TRBV5-1 and TRBJ2-1; D uncertain. Trimming removed 2 bases from V and 0 bases from J, with 3 bases in between. Germline V gives CDR1 SGHRS, CDR2 YFSETQ. The CDR3 length is 13 residues. This CDR3 reads CASSFNSYNEQFF. CDR3 DNA: TGCGCCAGCAGCTTCAACTCCTACAATGAGCAGTTCTTC.

This clonotype has at least ten counts. The chain has TRBV7-9 and TRBJ1-5, with unresolved D. This CDR3 region has 13 residues. Per germline, CDR1 SEHNR and CDR2 FQNEAQ (reference sequence). Between the trimmed V and J ends, which lost 5 bases and 6 bases, there was a span of 11 bases. CDR3 coding DNA: TGTGCCAGCAGCCCCCGCGGTCGTCAGCCCCAGCATTTT. Translating it yields CASSPRGRQPQHF.

There are many counts of this clonotype. V is TRBV20-1 and J is TRBJ2-2, with TRBD2 matching 14 bases. The length of the CDR3 is 15 residues. Germline assignment: CDR1 DFQATT and CDR2 SNEGSKA (reference sequence). The V and J ends lost 5 bases and 6 bases, in that order; junction bases with no gene match: 5. The CDR3 loop is CSAVRLAGGPGELFF. The CDR3 bases are TGCAGTGCTGTCCGACTAGCGGGAGGGCCCGGGGAGCTGTTTTTT.

In this sample, this clonotype turned up many times. This chain uses TRBV6-5 with TRBJ2-7, with 13 positions matching TRBD2. Germline loops: CDR1 MNHEY, CDR2 SVGAGI. This CDR3 is 16 amino acids long. The trim removed 4 bases at V and 3 bases at J, leaving 6 bases unmatched. CDR3 residues: CASSSSRTSGGYEQYF. CDR3 DNA sequence: TGTGCCAGCAGTTCCTCTAGGACTAGCGGGGGCTACGAGCAGTACTTC.

This clonotype was seen at least ten times. V gene TRBV11-1 combines with J gene TRBJ2-1; D may be TRBD1 or TRBD2 (6 bases each). The length of the CDR3 is 18 residues. The germline V and J ends were trimmed by 2 bases and 1 base, with 18 bases remaining between them. The germline V gene encodes CDR1 SGHAT and CDR2 FQDESV (reference sequence). The CDR3 loop reads CASSLIEGGLPSYNEQFF. Written as DNA, the CDR3 is TGTGCCAGCAGCTTAATCGAGGGGGGCCTCCCATCCTACAATGAGCAGTTCTTC.

This clonotype was recorded many times. One end of the junction fails to match germline, which may point to a read error. The chain is built from TRBV5-1 and TRBJ1-3, with D tentatively TRBD1 (5 bases). Per germline, CDR1 SGHRS and CDR2 YFSETQ. This CDR3 comprises 15 residues. The CDR3 bases are TGCGCCAGCAACTTGGATGGGGCCTCTGGAAACACCATATATTTT. Encoded protein: CASNLDGASGNTIYF.

This chain joins TRBV20-1 and TRBJ2-7, with TRBD2 matching 8 bases. This CDR3 contains 12 residues. The ends lost 5 bases at V and 7 bases at J; junction bases unmatched: 7. CDR1 and CDR2 (germline): DFQATT, SNEGSKA (reference sequence). CDR3 sequence: CSAPGLGREQYF. The CDR3 DNA follows: TGCAGTGCTCCGGGACTAGGGAGGGAGCAGTACTTC.

This clonotype was counted ten times or more. V gene TRBV12-3 or TRBV12-4 combines with J gene TRBJ1-3; D ambiguous. V was shortened by 7 bases and J by 1 base, with 8 bases between the two germline ends. The CDR3 is 13 amino acids. CDR3 DNA: TGTGCCAGCACCCCACTTTCTGGAAACACCATATATTTT. Its protein is CASTPLSGNTIYF.

There are many counts of this clonotype. This chain uses TRBV3-1 with TRBJ2-7, with D perhaps given as TRBD1 or TRBD2 (6 bases each). Germline V lookup: CDR1 LGHDT, CDR2 YNNKEL (reference sequence). This CDR3 region has 13 residues. The V end was cut by 3 bases, the J end by 2 bases, with 8 bases between. CDR3 DNA sequence: TGTGCCAGCAGCCATCGGGGGCCCTACGAGCAGTACTTC. Translation: CASSHRGPYEQYF.

This clonotype was detected ten times or more. This rearrangement joins TRBV2 to TRBJ1-4; unclear D gene. In germline, CDR1 is SNHLY, CDR2 FYNNEI. CDR3 length: 11 residues. V gave up 7 bases and J gave up 10 bases, with 10 bases separating them. The CDR3 nucleotides read TGTGCCAGCAAACTCTCCGGAAAACTGTTTTTT. It yields the protein CASKLSGKLFF.

This clonotype was seen repeatedly, ten times or more. CDR3 sequence: CASSLNPGETQYF. The CDR3 DNA is TGTGCCAGCAGCTTAAACCCCGGAGAGACCCAGTACTTC. This sequence joins TRBV7-6 and TRBJ2-5; D gene unclear. Germline V lookup: CDR1 SGHVS, CDR2 FNYEAQ. This CDR3 comprises 13 residues. V was shortened by 2 bases and J by 4 bases, with 8 bases between the two germline ends.

The sample holds many counts of this clonotype. The V and J genes are TRBV24-1 and TRBJ2-1, with 10 nucleotides matching TRBD2. The germline V gene encodes CDR1 KGHDR and CDR2 SFDVKD. With 5 bases clipped from V and 8 bases from J, the junction kept 5 bases outside the gene matches. The CDR3 runs to 14 residues. CDR3: CATSGTSGFDEQFF. DNA for the CDR3: TGTGCCACCAGTGGGACTAGCGGCTTCGATGAGCAGTTCTTC.

V usage is TRBV27 and J usage is TRBJ1-2; the match to TRBD1 covers 9 bases. Looked up from germline, CDR1 is MNHEY and CDR2 is SMNVEV (reference sequence). The CDR3 length is 14 residues. Losses at the gene ends were 8 bases for V and 3 bases for J; bases not matched to a gene: 7. CDR3 loop: CASGEQGADYGYTF. CDR3 nucleotides: TGTGCCAGCGGGGAACAGGGGGCGGACTATGGCTACACCTTC.

This clonotype was seen repeatedly, ten times or more. The chain carries TRBV27 and TRBJ2-3, with 7 bases fitting TRBD2. The germline gives CDR1 MNHEY, CDR2 SMNVEV (reference sequence). CDR3 size: 16 residues. V trimming: 3 bases; J trimming: 0 bases; junction bases outside the gene matches: 6. The CDR3 spells CASSLVGRTSTDTQYF. In DNA form, the CDR3 reads TGTGCCAGCAGTTTGGTCGGGAGGACTAGCACAGATACGCAGTATTTT.